Presented here are 25 T cell receptor beta chains from one specimen sequenced in a study of blood T cells in healthy people across ages. A second about 7 to 11 cycle PCR used barcoded and J-beta primers. Each CDR3 protein is one row after TCRdb ran MiXCR on the 5' RACE reads. The sample records about 720,000 distinct CDR3 sequences, 20% to 25% being singletons. Sequencing used blood. These receptors were taken from a man aged 65-85 years in good health.

The gene calls are TRBV7-3 and TRBJ2-7; 8 bases match TRBD2. TRBJ2-1 explains the end of the DNA better; the J call may be wrong. The CDR3 is 13 amino acids. Per the germline V gene, CDR1 is SGHTA and CDR2 is FQGTGA. Here the CDR3 DNA reads TGTGCCAGCCAGAGCGGGAGCGGCAATGAGCAGTTCTTC. Its translation is CASQSGSGNEQFF.

The chain couples TRBV29-1 to TRBJ2-3; 9 bases are a match to TRBD1. Germline values: CDR1 SQVTM, CDR2 ANQGSEA. The CDR3 has 13 residues. V lost 1 base and J lost 4; bases outside the gene matches: 0. CDR3 region: CSVEGQGADTQYF. The CDR3 DNA is TGCAGCGTTGAAGGACAGGGGGCAGATACGCAGTATTTT.

The chain joins TRBV6-6 to TRBJ2-5; 9 bases are a match to TRBD2. The end of the DNA is better explained by TRBJ2-1, so the J call may be wrong. The germline V gene encodes CDR1 MNHNY and CDR2 SVGAGI (reference sequence). The CDR3 loop spans 12 amino acids. The CDR3 reads CATQREVNEQFF. The CDR3 nucleotides read TGTGCCACCCAGCGGGAGGTCAATGAGCAGTTCTTC.

This clonotype occurred a few times. The chain carries TRBV11-2 and TRBJ2-1; maybe TRBD2 (6 bases). Germline CDR1 reads SGHAT; CDR2 reads FQNNGV. V lost 5 bases and J 4 bases, leaving 12 bases between the germline ends. This CDR3 is 14 amino acids long. CDR3 region: CASSPLAPYNEQFF. The CDR3 coding sequence is TGTGCCAGCAGCCCACTAGCTCCATACAATGAGCAGTTCTTC.

V and J are TRBV20-1 and TRBJ2-3; the D gene is possibly TRBD1 (5 bases). The CDR3 is 11 amino acids. Per the germline V gene, CDR1 is DFQATT and CDR2 is SNEGSKA (reference sequence). V was clipped by 3 bases and J by 6 bases, with 7 bases between them. CDR3 sequence reads: CSASSGDTQYF. The CDR3 DNA sequence: TGCAGTGCTAGCTCAGGGGATACGCAGTATTTT.

In its sample, this clonotype was seen a few times. The chain joins TRBV2 to TRBJ1-2; D is unresolved. V lost 6 bases, J lost 10 bases, and 12 bases lay in between. The CDR3 length is 11 residues. Germline V gives CDR1 SNHLY, CDR2 FYNNEI. The CDR3 loop is CASRRRGSYTF. CDR3 bases: TGTGCCAGCAGGCGCCGAGGTTCCTACACCTTC.

The V call is TRBV7-3, the J call TRBJ2-2; 9 bases line up with TRBD2. This CDR3 comprises 14 residues. CDR1 is SGHTA and CDR2 is FQGTGA in the germline V gene. V lost 5 bases, J lost 6 bases, and 4 bases stayed unmatched. The CDR3 loop reads CASSLSGSAGELFF. CDR3 sequence (DNA): TGTGCCAGCAGCCTTAGCGGGAGTGCCGGGGAGCTGTTTTTT.

This clonotype was seen more than once but under ten times. The V call is TRBV6-5, the J call TRBJ2-1; 8 bases align to TRBD1. CDR3 size: 16 residues. V trimming: 5 bases; J trimming: 2 bases; junction bases outside the gene matches: 8. Germline V gene lookup returns CDR1 MNHEY and CDR2 SVGAGI. The CDR3 DNA sequence: TGTGCCAGCAGTCGGACAGGGAAAGGACCCTACAATGAGCAGTTCTTC. It encodes CASSRTGKGPYNEQFF.

This clonotype was picked up a small number of times. This chain's CDR3 is CASSLGAGRSDTQYF. CDR3 bases: TGTGCCAGCAGCTTAGGAGCGGGTCGCTCAGATACGCAGTATTTT. This chain uses TRBV7-9 with TRBJ2-3; tentative D call: TRBD2 (6 bases). Germline CDR1 reads SEHNR; CDR2 reads FQNEAQ (reference sequence). The CDR3 spans 15 residues. Trimming pared 1 base from V and 4 bases from J, leaving 12 bases between.

This clonotype came up a few times. The chain carries TRBV5-1 and TRBJ1-2; tentatively, D is TRBD1 (6 bases). V shed 6 bases and J shed 0 bases, with 18 bases lying between them. Germline values: CDR1 SGHRS, CDR2 YFSETQ. The CDR3 covers 16 residues. The DNA for the CDR3 is TGCGCCAGCACCGAGTGGAGGGCAGGGGCTAACTATGGCTACACCTTC. Protein sequence: CASTEWRAGANYGYTF.

The chain links TRBV5-1 to TRBJ2-6; unclear D gene. The CDR3 has 16 amino acids. Germline V gene lookup returns CDR1 SGHRS and CDR2 YFSETQ. Trimming stripped 2 bases from V and 0 bases from J, with 9 bases between. CDR3 nucleotides: TGCGCCAGCAGCTTTGGCGGCTTCTCTGGGGCCAACGTCCTGACTTTC. Protein: CASSFGGFSGANVLTF.

The rearrangement uses TRBV12-3 or TRBV12-4 and TRBJ1-2; D gene ambiguous. Trimming removed 2 bases at V and 3 bases at J, with 13 bases between. CDR3 size: 15 residues. CDR3 sequence reads: CASSLSGSDHYGYTF. The CDR3 DNA sequence: TGTGCCAGCAGTTTATCTGGTTCAGACCACTATGGCTACACCTTC.

The chain recombines TRBV7-2 with TRBJ2-1; the D call may be TRBD1 or TRBD2 (5 bases each). The CDR3 consists of 15 residues. Germline lookup yields CDR1 SGHTA and CDR2 FQGNSA. The V end was cut by 5 bases, the J end by 5 bases, with 16 bases between. The CDR3 DNA reads as TGTGCCAGCAGCCCGCCCGGGACCCAAAACAATGAGCAGTTCTTC. This gives the protein CASSPPGTQNNEQFF. The full variable domain, with the rest looked up from reference TRBV7-2 and TRBJ2-1, is GAGVSQSPSNKVTEKGKDVELRCDPISGHTALYWYRQSLGQGLEFLIYFQGNSAPDKSGLPSDRFSAERTGGSVSTLTIQRTQQEDSAVYLCASSPPGTQNNEQFFGPGTRLTVL.

The CDR3 DNA reads TGCAGCGTTGAGGGGACAGGGTCCAACCAAGAGACCCAGTACTTC. Its translation is CSVEGTGSNQETQYF. This chain connects TRBV29-1 to TRBJ2-5; 9 nucleotides agree with TRBD1. V trimming: 3 bases; J trimming: 0 bases; junction bases outside the gene matches: 5. CDR1 and CDR2 from the germline V gene are SQVTM and ANQGSEA. CDR3 length: 15 residues. Based on the CDR3 plus reference TRBV29-1 and TRBJ2-5, the full variable domain is SAVISQKPSRDICQRGTSLTIQCQVDSQVTMMFWYRQQPGQSLTLIATANQGSEATYESGFVIDKFPISRPNLTFSTLTVSNMSPEDSSIYLCSVEGTGSNQETQYFGPGTRLLVL.

This clonotype has ten or more counts. The J gene is TRBJ2-1, the V gene TRBV6-5; TRBD2 aligns across 12 bases. There are 17 residues in the CDR3. Germline CDR1 and CDR2: MNHEY and SVGAGI. Germline trimming cut 2 bases from V and 7 bases from J; bases unmatched to any gene: 9. The chain's CDR3 is CASSYTQTSGGHNEQFF. The CDR3 nucleotides read TGTGCCAGCAGTTACACCCAAACTAGCGGGGGGCATAATGAGCAGTTCTTC.

The chain carries TRBV5-5 and TRBJ2-3; D remains unclear. V was shortened by 7 bases and J by 0 bases, with 12 bases between the two germline ends. CDR3 size: 14 residues. Germline V lookup: CDR1 SGHKS, CDR2 YYEKEE (reference sequence). In nucleotides, the CDR3 is TGTGCCAGCTCGACCAGGTGGAGCACAGATACGCAGTATTTT. Its translation: CASSTRWSTDTQYF.

This clonotype was counted between two and nine times. Sequence at one end of the junction differs from germline and may be a read error. V gene TRBV3-1 combines with J gene TRBJ2-3; TRBD2 aligns across 12 bases. CDR3 length: 15 residues. Germline CDR1 and CDR2: LGHDT and YNNKEL (reference sequence). The CDR3 sequence is CVSSQRLAGVEAQYF. The CDR3, as DNA: TGTGTCAGCAGCCAAAGACTAGCGGGAGTGGAGGCGCAGTATTTT.

The chain uses TRBV20-1 and TRBJ2-5; 7 nucleotides agree with TRBD2. This CDR3 spans 13 amino acids. Germline CDR1 and CDR2: DFQATT and SNEGSKA (reference sequence). J was trimmed by 1 base and V by 6 bases; bases with no gene match: 5. The CDR3, as DNA: TGCAGTGCCGACGGGACTACCCAAGAGACCCAGTACTTC. It is translated as CSADGTTQETQYF.

The rearrangement links TRBV10-3 to TRBJ1-3; no reliable D call. V was trimmed by 1 base and J by 4 bases, leaving 17 bases between them. The V gene's germline CDR1 is ENHRY and CDR2 SYGVKD. This CDR3 is built from 17 residues. The CDR3 here is CAISELAPPTAGNTIYF. For the CDR3, the DNA is TGTGCCATCAGTGAGTTGGCCCCTCCGACTGCGGGAAACACCATATATTTT.

This clonotype was observed a handful of times. This rearrangement joins TRBV15 to TRBJ2-7, with D hard to call. Trimming removed 3 bases at V and 4 bases at J, with 10 bases between. CDR1 LNHNV and CDR2 YYDKDF come from the germline V gene (reference sequence). This CDR3 is built from 13 residues. CDR3 sequence (DNA): TGTGCCACCAGCAGTCGGTATGGGTACGAGCAGTACTTC. It yields the protein CATSSRYGYEQYF.

Only a few counts were recorded for this clonotype. The germline gene is not matched at one end of the junction; a read error may be the cause. The chain employs TRBV18 and TRBJ2-5, with TRBD1 matching 8 bases. This CDR3 has 14 residues. Germline V gives CDR1 KGHSH, CDR2 LQKENI. CDR3 residues: CASSPGQDNYEFGF. The CDR3 DNA reads as TGTGCCAGCTCACCGGGACAGGACAACTACGAGTTTGGTTTC.

This clonotype has a handful of counts. A much larger clone differs by one base, so this may be a read error. This chain links TRBV9 with TRBJ2-1, with 12 nucleotides matching TRBD2. The V and J ends lost 3 bases and 4 bases, in that order; junction bases with no gene match: 2. Looked up from germline, CDR1 is SGDLS and CDR2 is YYNGEE. This CDR3 has 15 amino acids. CDR3 coding DNA: TGTGCCAGCAGCGCAGGACTAGCGGGATACAATGAGCAGTTCTTC. It specifies CASSAGLAGYNEQFF.

The chain has TRBV7-2 and TRBJ2-4; D not resolved. Trimming pared 1 base from V and 0 bases from J, leaving 7 bases between. This CDR3 is built from 15 residues. Germline values: CDR1 SGHTA, CDR2 FQGNSA. The CDR3 here is CASSLVGQAKNIQYF. In DNA form, the CDR3 reads TGTGCCAGCAGCTTAGTTGGTCAAGCCAAAAACATTCAGTACTTC. Variable domain in full (rest from reference TRBV7-2 and TRBJ2-4): GAGVSQSPSNKVTEKGKDVELRCDPISGHTALYWYRQSLGQGLEFLIYFQGNSAPDKSGLPSDRFSAERTGGSVSTLTIQRTQQEDSAVYLCASSLVGQAKNIQYFGAGTRLSVL.

A few counts support this clonotype. This chain uses TRBV20-1 with TRBJ2-3; perhaps TRBD2 as D (5 bases). V lost 3 bases and J lost 6, with 22 bases in between. The germline CDR1 and CDR2 sequences are DFQATT and SNEGSKA (reference sequence). This CDR3 comprises 16 residues. The CDR3 is CSASGPQRLIGDTQYF. CDR3 nucleotide sequence: TGCAGTGCTAGCGGACCCCAGAGACTAATCGGGGATACGCAGTATTTT.

In regard to this clonotype: The junction does not match germline at one end; this may be a read error. The V gene is TRBV24-1, the J gene TRBJ1-4; possibly TRBD1 for D (6 bases). This CDR3 is 19 amino acids long. From germline, CDR1 is KGHDR and CDR2 SFDVKD. The CDR3 spells CATSDLPQGKLGTNEKPFF. CDR3 DNA sequence: TGTGCCACCAGTGATTTGCCACAGGGAAAACTCGGAACTAATGAAAAACCGTTTTTT.